A selection of T cell receptor beta chains follows, all from one sample in a study of cytomegalovirus exposure and HLA in healthy donors. Libraries were prepared by immunoSEQ multiplex PCR; TCRdb keeps only in-frame clonotypes and omits some of them. The table lists approximately 62,000 clones, 92% of them singletons, with 1.3% in the top ten. Source material: PBMCs. These receptors originate from a young woman in good health and CMV-seronegative. Each CDR3 is given with its conserved first and last residue. A D gene is named only where the DNA matches it firmly. Clone sizes are given selectively: once, few, many, or a class where the clone is expanded.

V: TRBV30
D: NA
size: NA
J: TRBJ1-2
CDR3: CAWTMTDLSGYTF
DNA: TGTGCCTGGACCATGACAGACCTTTCTGGCTACACCTTC

V: TRBV4-3
D: NA
size: NA
J: TRBJ1-4
CDR3: CASSQDIQGRANEKLFF
DNA: TGCGCCAGCAGCCAAGACATTCAGGGTCGGGCTAATGAAAAACTGTTTTTT

V: TRBV6-5
D: TRBD1
size: NA
J: TRBJ2-5
CDR3: CASRLNRGQETQYF
DNA: TGTGCCAGCAGACTGAACAGGGGTCAAGAGACCCAGTACTTC

V: TRBV6-1
D: NA
size: NA
J: TRBJ1-5
CDR3: CALGGATRLPQHF
DNA: TGTGCCCTGGGGGGGGCCACAAGGCTACCCCAGCATTTT

V: TRBV5-5
D: NA
size: NA
J: TRBJ1-4
CDR3: CASSLGLGGINEKLFF
DNA: TGTGCCAGCAGCTTGGGTCTGGGGGGGATTAATGAAAAACTGTTTTTT

V: TRBV7-8
D: TRBD1
size: NA
J: TRBJ2-7
CDR3: CASSLVGTGWWEQYF
DNA: TGTGCCAGCAGCTTAGTTGGGACAGGGTGGTGGGAGCAGTACTTC

V: TRBV7-9
D: NA
size: NA
J: TRBJ1-1
CDR3: CASSPYTGESTEAFF
DNA: TGTGCCAGCAGCCCGTACACGGGGGAGTCCACTGAAGCTTTCTTT

V: TRBV28
D: TRBD1
size: NA
J: TRBJ1-2
CDR3: CASRTGTGVYGYTF
DNA: TGTGCCAGCAGGACCGGGACAGGAGTATATGGCTACACCTTC

V: TRBV5-1
D: TRBD2
size: NA
J: TRBJ2-3
CDR3: CTSSSGLAGITDTQYF
DNA: TGCACCAGCAGCTCGGGACTAGCGGGGATCACAGATACGCAGTATTTT

V: TRBV10-3
D: NA
size: NA
J: TRBJ1-1
CDR3: CATRGEAGTEAFF
DNA: TGTGCCACCCGAGGGGAAGCGGGCACTGAAGCTTTCTTT

V: TRBV7-2
D: NA
size: NA
J: TRBJ2-1
CDR3: CASSPRSGSSYNEQFF
DNA: TGTGCCAGCAGCCCCCGCAGCGGCAGCTCCTACAATGAGCAGTTCTTC

V: TRBV5-8
D: TRBD2
size: once
J: TRBJ2-7
CDR3: CASSDGTSGSLGSYEQYF
DNA: TGTGCCAGCAGCGATGGGACTAGCGGGAGTCTCGGTTCCTACGAGCAGTACTTC

V: TRBV6-1
D: NA
size: NA
J: TRBJ1-1
CDR3: CASSATVETEAFF
DNA: TGTGCCAGCAGTGCCACAGTTGAAACTGAAGCTTTCTTT

V: TRBV2
D: NA
size: once
J: TRBJ2-5
CDR3: CASSQGGETQYF
DNA: TGTGCCAGCAGCCAGGGGGGAGAGACCCAGTACTTC

V: TRBV2
D: TRBD2
size: NA
J: TRBJ2-2
CDR3: CASSGKTSGTGELFF
DNA: TGTGCCAGCAGTGGAAAGACTAGCGGCACCGGGGAGCTGTTTTTT

V: TRBV4-2
D: TRBD2
size: NA
J: TRBJ2-2
CDR3: CASSQDGPAGGPGELFF
DNA: TGTGCCAGCAGCCAAGATGGTCCAGCGGGAGGGCCCGGGGAGCTGTTTTTT

V: TRBV4-1
D: TRBD2
size: NA
J: TRBJ2-2
CDR3: CASSPAHGGGGINGELFF
DNA: TGCGCCAGCAGCCCCGCGCACGGGGGGGGCGGAATTAACGGGGAGCTGTTTTTT

V: TRBV5-8
D: NA
size: NA
J: TRBJ1-1
CDR3: CASSLLVVPLASNTEAFF
DNA: TGTGCCAGCAGCCTGTTAGTCGTACCCCTCGCTTCGAACACTGAAGCTTTCTTT

V: TRBV27
D: NA
size: NA
J: TRBJ2-7
CDR3: CASSSQVRSYEQYF
DNA: TGTGCCAGCAGTTCCCAGGTTCGCTCCTACGAGCAGTACTTC

V: TRBV5-8
D: TRBD2
size: NA
J: TRBJ2-7
CDR3: CASSSGLAGETEQYF
DNA: TGTGCCAGCAGCTCGGGACTAGCGGGAGAAACCGAGCAGTACTTC

V: TRBV7-9
D: NA
size: few
J: TRBJ1-2
CDR3: CASSWPNYGYTF
DNA: TGTGCCAGCAGCTGGCCCAACTATGGCTACACCTTC

V: TRBV28
D: NA
size: NA
J: TRBJ1-6
CDR3: CASSPRQQNSPLHF
DNA: TGTGCCAGCAGTCCAAGACAGCAGAATTCACCCCTCCACTTT

V: TRBV5-4
D: NA
size: NA
J: TRBJ2-1
CDR3: CASSSRDHYNEQFF
DNA: TGTGCCAGCAGCAGCCGAGATCACTACAATGAGCAGTTCTTC

V: TRBV10-1
D: TRBD2
size: NA
J: TRBJ2-3
CDR3: CASSPVSGGTSTDTQYF
DNA: TGCGCCAGCAGCCCCGTTAGCGGGGGAACTAGCACAGATACGCAGTATTTT

V: TRBV2
D: NA
size: few
J: TRBJ1-5
CDR3: CASRGSGPQHF
DNA: TGTGCCAGCAGGGGGAGCGGGCCCCAGCATTTT

V: TRBV10-3
D: TRBD1
size: NA
J: TRBJ1-1
CDR3: CAISDSPDRAKLNTEAFF
DNA: TGTGCCATCAGTGACTCTCCGGACAGGGCTAAATTGAACACTGAAGCTTTCTTT

V: TRBV28
D: NA
size: NA
J: TRBJ2-7
CDR3: CASSFRIPIYEQYF
DNA: TGTGCCAGCAGTTTCAGAATTCCAATCTACGAGCAGTACTTC

V: TRBV19
D: TRBD1
size: NA
J: TRBJ1-2
CDR3: CASRVPGQRTYGYTF
DNA: TGTGCCAGCCGAGTTCCGGGACAGAGAACCTATGGCTACACCTTC

V: TRBV28
D: NA
size: NA
J: TRBJ2-5
CDR3: CASSPSEDYLVETQYF
DNA: TGTGCCAGCAGTCCATCAGAGGACTACCTTGTGGAGACCCAGTACTTC

V: TRBV5-1
D: NA
size: NA
J: TRBJ2-3
CDR3: CASSPGLQDTQYF
DNA: TGCGCCAGCAGCCCTGGACTACAAGATACGCAGTATTTT

V: TRBV28
D: TRBD1
size: NA
J: TRBJ1-1
CDR3: CATGQQVGEAFF
DNA: TGTGCCACGGGACAGCAGGTCGGTGAAGCTTTCTTT

V: TRBV7-3
D: NA
size: NA
J: TRBJ2-3
CDR3: CASSFRGRGDTQYF
DNA: TGTGCCAGCAGCTTCAGGGGCCGGGGAGATACGCAGTATTTT